This T cell receptor beta chain stems from a study of regulatory T cells in long-lasting Graves disease. Across the whole study: The study enrolled newly diagnosed Graves' patients on antithyroid drugs under 3 months. Regarding the study as a whole: TRBV28 was favored in persistent disease, as were TRBJ1-2 and TRBJ2-5.

As regards this clonotype: Its antigen is not identified.

Combining iRepertoire HTBI primers with Arm-PCR of CDR3 regions, the authors built TCR beta libraries. Using its own MiXCR run on the multiplex PCR reads, TCRdb lists one record per CDR3 protein. The sample includes 350,000 to 450,000 distinct CDR3 sequences, about 15% of them seen just once. The CDR3 is 17 amino acids. Germline CDR1 is MNHEY and CDR2 is SVGEGT. J gave up 7 bases and V 2 bases, and 9 bases lay outside the gene matches. Time point reported: newly diagnosed GD, antithyroid drugs for less than 3 months. The TCR library was made from RNA that had been extracted from PBMCs in TRIzol. These data were likewise used in another study, on T cells in Graves' hyperthyroidism and ophthalmopathy. From that paper: Before onset, by a median of around 6.1 months, the model predicted ophthalmopathy.

The chain combines TRBV6-2 or TRBV6-3 with TRBJ1-4; 11 nucleotides match TRBD1. The sample here was peripheral blood mononuclear cells (PBMCs), taken at new diagnosis, from a patient treated with antithyroid drugs. The receptor comes from a woman in her thirties or forties with Graves disease. CDR3 sequence: CASSYRAAGTGGEKLFF. For the CDR3, the DNA is TGTGCCAGCAGTTACAGGGCGGCCGGGACAGGGGGTGAAAAACTGTTTTTT.